The next 25 T cell receptor beta chains were all read from a single sample in a study of graft-versus-host responses after intestinal transplantation. Sequencing was performed with immunoSEQ multiplex PCR; in TCRdb, only in-frame clones are kept and a portion is missing. The sample has over 80,000 clones; roughly 83% are singletons. This sample comprised PBMCs, obtained 255 days after intestinal transplant. The receptors were gathered from a human patient who received an intestinal transplant, so some T cells may come from the graft donor.

The gene calls are TRBV19 and TRBJ1-5; no clear D gene. CDR3 size: 13 residues. V shed 3 bases and J shed 5 bases, with 8 bases lying between them. The germline gives CDR1 LNHDA, CDR2 SQIVND (reference sequence). For the CDR3, the DNA is TGTGCCAGTAGTATGGGCAGCTATCAGCCCCAGCATTTT. Protein product: CASSMGSYQPQHF.

The CDR3 bases are TGTGCCAGCAGTGACCTAATTAGCGGGGGTTCCTTTGTGGGTGAGCAGTTCTTC. It encodes CASSDLISGGSFVGEQFF. The gene calls are TRBV6-1 and TRBJ2-1; 9 bases align to TRBD2. Trimming at V came to 3 bases and at J to 9 bases, leaving 18 bases not matched to a gene. The CDR3 consists of 18 residues. From germline, CDR1 is MNHNS and CDR2 SASEGT.

The chain employs TRBV27 and TRBJ2-3; TRBD2 matches at 14 bases. V shed 1 base, J shed 4 bases, and the junction held 7 bases outside the gene matches. Germline CDR1 and CDR2: MNHEY and SMNVEV (reference sequence). The CDR3 runs to 18 residues. CDR3: CASSLLIRLAGGPDTQYF. The CDR3 nucleotides are TGTGCCAGCAGTTTATTAATTCGACTAGCGGGGGGGCCAGATACGCAGTATTTT.

This chain uses TRBV19 with TRBJ1-1; TRBD1 aligns across 7 bases. J gave up 2 bases and V 7 bases, and 10 bases lay outside the gene matches. This CDR3 has 15 amino acids. CDR1 and CDR2 from the germline V gene are LNHDA and SQIVND (reference sequence). The CDR3, as DNA: TGTGCCAGTACTGAAGGACAGGCGGTAAACACTGAAGCTTTCTTT. It yields the protein CASTEGQAVNTEAFF.

V is TRBV11-2 and J is TRBJ2-5, with D perhaps TRBD2 (5 bases). This CDR3 has 15 amino acids. The germline V gene encodes CDR1 SGHAT and CDR2 FQNNGV. V was clipped by 2 bases and J by 3 bases, with 13 bases between them. For the CDR3, the DNA is TGTGCCAGCAGCTTACTCCGGGAAAGGGAAGAGACCCAGTACTTC. Translated: CASSLLREREETQYF.

In its sample, this clone was seen a few times. This chain joins TRBV6-1 and TRBJ2-2; D might be TRBD1 (5 bases). This CDR3 spans 13 amino acids. Germline lookup yields CDR1 MNHNS and CDR2 SASEGT. The V end lost 2 bases, the J end lost 4 bases, and 5 bases lay between the germline ends. CDR3 region: CASSEQGTGELFF. The CDR3 DNA is TGTGCCAGCAGTGAACAGGGCACCGGGGAGCTGTTTTTT.

The chain couples TRBV18 to TRBJ2-5; 8 nucleotides align to TRBD1. Germline V gene lookup returns CDR1 KGHSH and CDR2 LQKENI. With V trimmed by 6 bases and J by 5 bases, 5 bases remained unmatched. There are 13 residues in the CDR3. The CDR3 DNA reads TGTGCCAGCTCGCAGGACAGGGCGGAGACCCAGTACTTC. This gives the protein CASSQDRAETQYF.

The V gene is TRBV18, the J gene TRBJ2-5, with D possibly TRBD2 on 6 matching bases. The CDR3 sequence is 16 residues long. V lost 3 bases to trimming and J lost 0 bases, with 14 bases between them. CDR1 and CDR2 from the germline V gene are KGHSH and LQKENI. The CDR3 DNA follows: TGTGCCAGCTCACCCGGCGGGAACTCCCACCAAGAGACCCAGTACTTC. Translation: CASSPGGNSHQETQYF.

The genes are TRBV27 and TRBJ2-5; a possible D gene is TRBD1 (6 bases). Trimming pared 5 bases from V and 5 bases from J, leaving 18 bases between. The CDR3 has 15 residues. Per the germline V gene, CDR1 is MNHEY and CDR2 is SMNVEV (reference sequence). CDR3 sequence: CASSPGDARGETQYF. The CDR3 DNA reads as TGTGCCAGCAGTCCCGGGGACGCAAGGGGGGAGACCCAGTACTTC.

This rearrangement joins TRBV18 to TRBJ1-1, with a tentative D call TRBD1 (5 bases). The CDR3 is 13 residues long. Germline V CDR1 and CDR2: KGHSH, LQKENI. Between the trimmed V and J ends, which lost 3 bases and 5 bases, there was a span of 10 bases. The CDR3 region has the DNA TGTGCCAGCTCACCGGCAGGGCGGACTGAAGCTTTCTTT. As protein: CASSPAGRTEAFF. The whole variable domain, remainder taken from reference TRBV18 and TRBJ1-1, is NAGVMQNPRHLVRRRGQEARLRCSPMKGHSHVYWYRQLPEEGLKFMVYLQKENIIDESGMPKERFSAEFPKEGPSILRIQQVVRGDSAAYFCASSPAGRTEAFFGQGTRLTVV.

The chain is built from TRBV28 and TRBJ2-1; 12 positions agree with TRBD2. Germline values: CDR1 MDHEN, CDR2 SYDVKM. The CDR3 is 21 residues long. V shed 1 base, J shed 9 bases, and the junction held 22 bases outside the gene matches. CDR3 in DNA: TGTGCCAGCAGTTTATTACCACAGGGTGCCATGACTAGCGGGAGAGGTATTGAGCAGTTCTTC. Protein sequence: CASSLLPQGAMTSGRGIEQFF.

This chain connects TRBV4-1 to TRBJ2-1; the D is unclear. Germline-derived CDR1 and CDR2 are MGHRA and YSYEKL. Trimming pared 0 bases from V and 0 bases from J, leaving 12 bases between. The CDR3 has 17 amino acids. The CDR3 spells CASSQDLTSSSYNEQFF. The CDR3, as DNA: TGCGCCAGCAGCCAAGATTTGACTTCGAGCTCCTACAATGAGCAGTTCTTC.

The genes are TRBV6-1 and TRBJ2-1, with TRBD2 as a possible D gene (6 bases). Germline values: CDR1 MNHNS, CDR2 SASEGT. CDR3 length equals 17 residues. The V end was cut by 2 bases, the J end by 2 bases, with 16 bases between. This CDR3 is CASSEPPGGGTYNEQFF. The CDR3 nucleotides are TGTGCCAGCAGTGAACCCCCTGGCGGAGGGACCTACAATGAGCAGTTCTTC.

The chain recombines TRBV7-9 with TRBJ1-1, with 7 bases aligning to TRBD1. Germline CDR1 SEHNR, CDR2 FQNEAQ (reference sequence). This CDR3 is 13 amino acids long. V was pared by 1 base and J by 10 bases, with 6 bases of the junction left unmatched. In nucleotides, the CDR3 is TGTGCCAGCAGCTTAGTGGGGGACAGAGGAGCTTTCTTT. Translation gives CASSLVGDRGAFF.

Comments on this clone: The same CDR3 arises from other DNA sequences in this sample as well. The genes are TRBV6-4 and TRBJ2-1; D might be TRBD2 (6 bases). This CDR3 spans 14 amino acids. CDR1 is MRHNA and CDR2 is SNTAGT in the germline V gene. With 4 bases removed from V and 9 bases from J, the gap between germline ends came to 16 bases. Here the CDR3 DNA reads TGTGCCAGCAGTGGAGAGGCGGGGAGTGGTGAGCAGTTCTTC. This gives the protein CASSGEAGSGEQFF.

This chain uses TRBV9 with TRBJ2-1; D is possibly TRBD2 (5 bases). V dropped 3 bases and J dropped 3 bases, with 13 bases sitting between them. This CDR3 comprises 15 residues. Per germline, CDR1 SGDLS and CDR2 YYNGEE. The CDR3: CASSASGGYYNEQFF. In DNA, the CDR3 is TGTGCCAGCAGCGCGTCGGGCGGGTACTACAATGAGCAGTTCTTC.

The chain links TRBV19 to TRBJ1-2, with no clear D. Germline CDR1 LNHDA, CDR2 SQIVND (reference sequence). V lost 6 bases, J lost 7 bases, and 21 bases lay in between. This CDR3 is built from 15 residues. The CDR3 DNA reads TGTGCCAGTAGGAGAAACGGCTTGGGCGGCGGTGGCTACACCTTC. This gives the protein CASRRNGLGGGGYTF.

V gene TRBV2 combines with J gene TRBJ2-4; D ambiguous. From germline, CDR1 is SNHLY and CDR2 FYNNEI. The CDR3 is made up of 16 amino acids. Trimming left V 6 bases short and J 0 bases short, with 15 bases between. The CDR3, as DNA: TGTGCCAGCAGCCGCGCCCTTTTACTAGCCAAAAACATTCAGTACTTC. Protein sequence: CASSRALLLAKNIQYF.

The CDR3 protein is CASSPVGQGTEAFF. Here the CDR3 DNA reads TGTGCCAGCTCACCTGTAGGCCAGGGGACTGAAGCTTTCTTT. This chain links TRBV18 with TRBJ1-1, with a possible D match to TRBD1 (6 bases). The CDR3 length is 14 residues. Germline V CDR1 and CDR2: KGHSH, LQKENI. V was clipped by 3 bases and J by 5 bases, with 13 bases between them.

This chain joins TRBV18 and TRBJ1-1, with D uncertain. This CDR3 is built from 14 residues. V dropped 3 bases and J dropped 1 base, with 9 bases sitting between them. Germline V gene lookup returns CDR1 KGHSH and CDR2 LQKENI. Here the CDR3 DNA reads TGTGCCAGCTCACCCGAGGACGGGAACACTGAAGCTTTCTTT. Protein sequence: CASSPEDGNTEAFF.

The J gene is TRBJ2-5, the V gene TRBV4-1; 9 positions agree with TRBD2. J lost 5 bases, V lost 3 bases, and 7 bases had no gene match. The CDR3 totals 15 residues. Germline V CDR1 and CDR2: MGHRA, YSYEKL. The CDR3 loop reads CASSHIAGARETQYF. The CDR3, as DNA: TGCGCCAGCAGCCACATAGCGGGAGCACGGGAGACCCAGTACTTC.

The rearrangement joins TRBV4-1 to TRBJ2-1; D gene ambiguous. CDR1 MGHRA and CDR2 YSYEKL come from the germline V gene. The CDR3 is 16 residues long. Between the trimmed V and J ends, which lost 4 bases and 5 bases, there was a span of 18 bases. CDR3 bases: TGCGCCAGCAGCCCCACTCACCTTGACAACAACAATGAGCAGTTCTTC. Encoded protein: CASSPTHLDNNNEQFF.

In DNA, the CDR3 is TGTGCCAGCAGCCCCCGAGGTGGACCGGATCTCTATGGCTACACCTTC. Its translation is CASSPRGGPDLYGYTF. This chain joins TRBV27 and TRBJ1-2, with D unclear. The V end was cut by 6 bases, the J end by 4 bases, with 21 bases between. This CDR3 contains 16 residues. The germline V gene has CDR1 MNHEY and CDR2 SMNVEV (reference sequence).

The rearrangement joins TRBV4-1 to TRBJ2-1, with TRBD1 identical over 8 bases. Germline V gives CDR1 MGHRA, CDR2 YSYEKL. The length of the CDR3 is 14 residues. With 5 bases clipped from V and 7 bases from J, the junction kept 7 bases outside the gene matches. CDR3 loop: CASSETGVTNEQFF. CDR3 nucleotides: TGCGCCAGCAGCGAGACAGGGGTCACAAATGAGCAGTTCTTC.

Regarding this clone: The sample has other DNA sequences that encode this CDR3 too. The genes are TRBV4-1 and TRBJ2-2; possible D gene TRBD2, 6 bases. V lost 1 base, J lost 1 base, and 7 bases lay in between. The CDR3 totals 15 residues. Germline values: CDR1 MGHRA, CDR2 YSYEKL. The CDR3 bases are TGCGCCAGCAGCCAAGTGCGGGGGAACACCGGGGAGCTGTTTTTT. Translated, it gives CASSQVRGNTGELFF.